Sequencing of this TCR beta chain was carried out in a study of T cell responses to AZD1222 COVID-19 vaccine. Overall study results and limits: Two AZD1222 administrations were followed by greater Spike-specific TCR breadth and depth.

Note on this clone: What it binds is not known.

TCRdb's table, derived via immunoSEQ multiplex PCR, lists solely in-frame clones and lacks some. The profile shows about 84,000 clones, around 89% of them singletons. The CDR3 is 14 residues long. Trimming pared 1 base from V and 5 bases from J, leaving 8 bases between. Germline-derived CDR1 and CDR2 are MDHEN and SYDVKM. This chain links TRBV28 with TRBJ1-4, with D tentatively TRBD1 (5 bases). Sequences were derived from peripheral blood, sampled on day 0 of AZD1222 vaccination. The source is an adult in good health. CDR3 nucleotide sequence: TGTGCCAGCAGTTTATCAGGGATAAATGAAAAACTGTTTTTT. It yields the protein CASSLSGINEKLFF.